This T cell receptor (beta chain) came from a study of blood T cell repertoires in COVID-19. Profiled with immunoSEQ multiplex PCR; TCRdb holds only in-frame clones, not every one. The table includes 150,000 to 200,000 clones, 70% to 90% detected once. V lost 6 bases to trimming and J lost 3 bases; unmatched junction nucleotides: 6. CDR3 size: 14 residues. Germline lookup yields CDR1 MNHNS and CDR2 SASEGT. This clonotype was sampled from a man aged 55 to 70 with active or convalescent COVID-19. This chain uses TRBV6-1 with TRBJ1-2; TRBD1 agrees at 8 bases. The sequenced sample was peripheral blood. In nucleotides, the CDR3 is TGTGCCAGCAGCCCGACAGGGGCGCACTATGGCTACACCTTC. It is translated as CASSPTGAHYGYTF.